This T cell receptor (beta chain) came from a study of OX40 agonist ivuxolimab in advanced cancers. Study background: A partial response was reached by three patients: one with hepatocellular carcinoma and two with cutaneous melanoma. Study observations and caveats: Some of the nonresponding patients also showed low levels of normalized T-cell clonal expansion. Dosing at 0.1 to 3.0 mg/kg was accompanied by clonal expansion of CD4+ and CD8+ blood T cells by week 6.

The table came from immunoSEQ multiplex PCR; TCRdb's copy has only in-frame clones and leaves some out. The table lists more than 90,000 clones, roughly 80% of them singletons. This CDR3 contains 13 residues. Germline V gene data show CDR1 as LNHDA and CDR2 as SQIVND (reference sequence). J lost 5 bases, V lost 7 bases, and 4 bases had no gene match. Turning to this clone: Its antigen is undetermined.

The chain couples TRBV19 to TRBJ1-2; 10 bases fit TRBD1. Material: CD4+ or CD8+ T cells sorted from blood, obtained in a trial of the OX40 agonist ivuxolimab. This clonotype originated in an adult with an advanced solid tumor such as melanoma, head and neck, liver or kidney cancer. The CDR3 sequence is CASTKDRGYGYTF. CDR3 nucleotides: TGTGCCAGTACCAAGGACAGGGGGTATGGCTACACCTTC.